The present entry profiles one TCR beta chain with its context. Other nucleotide sequences from this sample produce the same CDR3. This record comes from a study of blood T cell repertoires in COVID-19. Study-level background: Samples taken during acute and convalescent COVID-19 were collected in the United States, Italy and Spain. PBMCs, B-cell-depleted T cells, or T cells provided the cDNA or gDNA that made up the material.

As handled by the study authors: Reference gene primer amplification gave estimated nucleated cell counts. Generated by immunoSEQ multiplex PCR, the TCRdb table keeps only in-frame clones and is missing some. V, J and clone size were drawn from that table, and D and trimming were deduced from the DNA. The sample lists approximately 60,000 clones, 75% to 85% occurring once. The source is a man older than 75 with acute or convalescent COVID-19. Input material: peripheral blood.

The DNA of the CDR3 is TGTGCCAGTAGTATAGGGCGGGACCAGCCCCAGCATTTT. Translated: CASSIGRDQPQHF. V and J are TRBV19 and TRBJ1-5, with a tentative D call TRBD1 (5 bases). CDR3 size: 13 residues. Trimming took 1 base from V and 7 from J, leaving 8 bases between them. CDR1 is LNHDA, CDR2 SQIVND, per germline (reference sequence).